This T cell receptor (beta chain) was sequenced in a study of blood T cell repertoires in COVID-19. Study background: Sites in the United States, Italy and Spain provided acute and convalescent COVID-19 samples. PBMCs, B-cell-depleted T cells, or T cells were the source of the cDNA or gDNA that made up the material.

Methods used by the authors: Estimated nucleated cell counts came from reference gene primer amplification. Some clones are missing from TCRdb's copy, which holds only in-frame ones; the method was immunoSEQ multiplex PCR. That table furnishes V, J and clone size, whereas the DNA furnished D and trimming. The table includes roughly 250,000 clones, around 89% detected once. Trimming stripped 4 bases from V and 2 bases from J, with 3 bases between. This CDR3 contains 11 residues. CDR1 is SGHTA, CDR2 FQGNSA, per germline. The V gene is TRBV7-2, the J gene TRBJ2-7; no reliable D call. The clonotype was recovered from a man aged 25-45 years with acute or convalescent COVID-19. The sequenced material came from peripheral blood. CDR3 bases: TGTGCCAGCAGCTCAACCTACGAGCAGTACTTC. This translates into CASSSTYEQYF.